This TCR beta chain appears in the sequencing data of a study of blood T cell repertoires in COVID-19 (dated by TCRdb to 2018 to 2020). Some background on the complete study: Samples covering the acute and convalescent phases of COVID-19 were provided by collaborators in the United States, Italy and Spain. The material from the prospective study consisted of cDNA or gDNA derived from T cells, B-cell-depleted T cells, or PBMCs. Deeply sampled blood TCRbeta repertoires from subjects exposed to, actively infected with, or recovered from COVID-19 were included in the dataset. The repertoires were released in a freely available public database meant as a resource for research on the immune response to SARS-CoV-2. Samples came from the ongoing ImmuneRACE study (first 160 participants) plus 1,254 subjects from 6 global collaborators. A de-identified subject ID, COVID-19 status, age in years and sex were almost always included in the sample metadata. Where available, HLA class I and class II types were obtained from metadata supplied by the sample provider rather than from assay-based typing. Study-level results and caveats: The quantity of clinical and demographic metadata differed by source and by participant and was supplied without curation.

TCRbeta CDR3 regions were amplified from genomic DNA using the immunoSEQ Assay, a bias-controlled multiplex PCR. As for the authors' bioinformatics: The number of nucleated cells in each sample was estimated by amplification of reference gene primers within the assay. To quantify the absolute abundance of each unique TCRbeta CDR3 rearrangement, sequence reads were collapsed and filtered. For each sample, productive Simpson clonality was calculated as the square root of Simpson's diversity index over productive rearrangements. In its TCRdb copy, this immuneACCESS table keeps in-frame sequences only and misses some clones. Where compared with another copy, unresolved V genes explain less than half of these, and the others have no known cause. For V, J and clone size, that table is used; D and trimming come from the DNA. In all, the sample holds some 150,000 clones, and about 90% of those were seen once. Of the sample, roughly 2.1% falls within the top ten clones.

Each collaborating institution followed its own protocols to collect whole blood in K2EDTA tubes. For TCRbeta analysis, collaborators shipped samples in one of three forms: frozen whole blood, isolated PBMCs, or DNA extracted from either of those sample types. As for this clone: Its antigen is currently not known. Within one base of it there is no much larger clone, and no base qualities were kept.

From the germline V gene (reference sequence), CDR1 is LNHDA and CDR2 is SQIVND. Here V drops 5 bases and J drops 10 bases, and the junction holds 8 bases not matched to any gene. The CDR3 runs 12 amino acids, cysteine and phenylalanine included. Only CDR3 DNA remains: 36 bases, in frame from the first base. This sequence uses TRBV19 and TRBJ2-7, with 7 bases aligning to TRBD1. The TCR originated in a human donor in a cohort sampled during active COVID-19. The sequencing sample was made of peripheral blood. Here the CDR3 is given as CASSPSDRRQYF. The DNA is TGTGCCAGTAGTCCCTCGGACAGGCGTCAGTACTTC.